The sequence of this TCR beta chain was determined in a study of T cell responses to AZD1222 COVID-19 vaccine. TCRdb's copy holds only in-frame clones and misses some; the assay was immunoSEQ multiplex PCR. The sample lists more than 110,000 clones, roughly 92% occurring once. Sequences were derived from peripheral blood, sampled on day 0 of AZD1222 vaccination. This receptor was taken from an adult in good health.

The CDR3 nucleotides are TGTGCCAGCAGCCGAGGGCGATCCAACAATGAAAAACTGTTTTTT. It is translated as CASSRGRSNNEKLFF. The chain is built from TRBV6-5 and TRBJ1-4, with D unclear. Germline V gene sequence: CDR1 MNHEY, CDR2 SVGAGI. Trimming shortened V by 6 bases and J by 5 bases, and 16 bases separated the two germline ends. CDR3 length: 15 residues.